This T cell receptor beta chain stems from a study of blood T cell repertoires in COVID-19 (dated by TCRdb to 2020 to 2021). A note on the overall study: Samples from collaborators originated in the United States, Italy and Spain and spanned both the acute and convalescent phases of COVID-19. The prospective study material was composed of cDNA or gDNA derived from T cells, B-cell-depleted T cells, or PBMCs. The dataset comprised deeply sampled blood TCRbeta repertoires from subjects exposed to, actively infected with, or recovered from COVID-19. The repertoires were released in a freely available public database meant as a resource for research on the immune response to SARS-CoV-2. The samples were drawn from two sources: the first 160 participants of the ongoing ImmuneRACE study, and fewer than 1,500 subjects contributed by 6 global collaborators. Nearly every sample came with metadata listing a de-identified subject ID, COVID-19 status, age in years and sex. Where HLA class I and class II types were available, the types were taken from metadata supplied by the sample provider, not from assay-based typing.

TCRbeta CDR3 regions were amplified from genomic DNA by means of the immunoSEQ Assay, a bias-controlled multiplex PCR. In the paper's pipeline: Within the assay, amplification of reference gene primers was used to estimate how many nucleated cells each sample contained. Sequence reads were collapsed and filtered to measure the absolute abundance of every unique TCRbeta CDR3 rearrangement. Productive Simpson clonality was computed per sample as the square root of Simpson's diversity index over productive rearrangements. TCRdb mirrors the immuneACCESS table, restricted to in-frame sequences. Some clones are absent from its copies; in checked studies, under half trace to an unresolved V gene, and the reason for the others is unknown. That table gives V, J and clone size, and the DNA gave D and trimming. The sample table records 200,000 to 250,000 clones; about 83% of these occur just once. The ten largest make up about 2% of the sample.

A second Seattle source provided samples from volunteer blood donors who had recovered from COVID-19. Collaborating institutions collected whole blood in K2EDTA tubes following their own protocols. For TCRbeta analysis, collaborators shipped samples in one of three forms: frozen whole blood, isolated PBMCs, or DNA extracted from either of those sample types. The germline V gene encodes CDR1 SGHDN and CDR2 FVKESK. Here V drops 0 bases and J drops 7 bases, and the junction holds 10 bases not matched to any gene. The CDR3 covers 17 residues, taking in both the cysteine and the phenylalanine. The DNA shown is the 51-base CDR3, in frame from base 1. General findings and caveats noted by the study authors: The amount of clinical and demographic metadata varied by source and participant and was provided uncurated.

On this clone itself: Its antigen is currently not known. No base-level quality is on record; no much larger clone is a single base apart.

The rearranged segments are TRBV14 and TRBJ2-1; TRBD2 lines up with 9 middle nucleotides. The material sequenced was peripheral blood. This clonotype was obtained from a young man who had recovered from COVID-19. Here the CDR3 is given as CASSQDRAGGPGNEQFF. The nucleotides are TGTGCCAGCAGCCAAGATCGGGCGGGGGGGCCAGGGAATGAGCAGTTCTTC.